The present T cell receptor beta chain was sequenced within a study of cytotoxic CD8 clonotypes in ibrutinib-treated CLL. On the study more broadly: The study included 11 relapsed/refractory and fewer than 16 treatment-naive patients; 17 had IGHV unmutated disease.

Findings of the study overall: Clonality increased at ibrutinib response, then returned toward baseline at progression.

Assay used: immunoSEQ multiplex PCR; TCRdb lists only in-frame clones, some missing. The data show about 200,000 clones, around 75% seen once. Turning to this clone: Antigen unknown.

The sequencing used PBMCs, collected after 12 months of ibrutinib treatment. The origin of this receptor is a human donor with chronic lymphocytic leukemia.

The CDR3 DNA reads as TGCGCCAGCCCTCGGGAAGCGATCTCCTACGAGCAGTACTTC. It is translated as CASPREAISYEQYF. J is TRBJ2-7 and V is TRBV23-1, with TRBD2 as a possible D gene (5 bases). TRBV23-1 is noted as an ORF with a role that remains uncertain. V gave up 8 bases and J gave up 0 bases, with 14 bases separating them. This CDR3 has 14 residues.